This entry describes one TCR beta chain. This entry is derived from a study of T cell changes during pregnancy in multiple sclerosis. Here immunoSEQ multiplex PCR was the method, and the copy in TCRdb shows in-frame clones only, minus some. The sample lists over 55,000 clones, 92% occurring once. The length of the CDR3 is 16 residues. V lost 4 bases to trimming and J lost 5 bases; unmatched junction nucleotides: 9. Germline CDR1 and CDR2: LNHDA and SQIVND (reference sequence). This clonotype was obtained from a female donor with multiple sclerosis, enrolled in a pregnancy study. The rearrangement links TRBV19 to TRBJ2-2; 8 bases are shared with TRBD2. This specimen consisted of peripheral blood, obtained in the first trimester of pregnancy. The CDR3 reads CASSKQEPGGTGELFF. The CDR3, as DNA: TGTGCCAGTAGTAAGCAGGAGCCGGGGGGGACCGGGGAGCTGTTTTTT.